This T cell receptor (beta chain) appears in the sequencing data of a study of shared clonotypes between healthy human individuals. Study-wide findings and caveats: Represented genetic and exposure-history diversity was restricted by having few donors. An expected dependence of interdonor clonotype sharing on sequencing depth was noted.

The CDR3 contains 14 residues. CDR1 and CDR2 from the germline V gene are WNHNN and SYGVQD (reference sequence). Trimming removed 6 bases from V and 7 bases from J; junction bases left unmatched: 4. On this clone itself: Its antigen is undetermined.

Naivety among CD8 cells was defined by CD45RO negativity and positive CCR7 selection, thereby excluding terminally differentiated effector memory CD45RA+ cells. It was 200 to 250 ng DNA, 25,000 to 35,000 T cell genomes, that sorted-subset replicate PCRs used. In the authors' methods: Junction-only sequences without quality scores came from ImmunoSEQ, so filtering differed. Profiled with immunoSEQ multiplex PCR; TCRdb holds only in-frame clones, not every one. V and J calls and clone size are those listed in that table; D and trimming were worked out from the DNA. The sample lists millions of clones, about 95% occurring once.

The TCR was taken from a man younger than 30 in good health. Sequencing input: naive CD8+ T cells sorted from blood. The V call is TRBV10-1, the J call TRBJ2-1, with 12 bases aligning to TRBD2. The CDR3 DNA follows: TGCGCCAGCAGCTCCGGGACTAGCGGGAATGAGCAGTTCTTC. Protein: CASSSGTSGNEQFF.